This T cell receptor beta chain was recovered during a study of OX40 agonist ivuxolimab in advanced cancers. Study-wide background: Dosing consisted of intravenous ivuxolimab at 0.01 to 10 mg/kg every 2 weeks. One patient with hepatocellular carcinoma and two with cutaneous melanoma, three in all, had partial responses. Findings and limits, study-wide: CD4+ and CD8+ blood T cells expanded clonally by week 6 at 0.1 to 3.0 mg/kg.

Blood specimens came from baseline, cycle 4 day 1, and cycle 7 day 1. Sequencing used immunoSEQ multiplex PCR; TCRdb keeps in-frame clones, though not all of them. The table shows about 27,000 clones, with approximately 78% occurring only once. Of note for this clone: Its antigen is not known.

The specimen was CD4+ or CD8+ T cells sorted from blood, collected in a trial of the OX40 agonist ivuxolimab. This receptor was taken from an adult with an advanced solid tumor such as melanoma, head and neck, liver or kidney cancer.

CDR3 amino acids: CASSTRTSGDPSSYNEQFF. Here the CDR3 DNA reads TGTGCCAGCAGCACCCGGACTAGCGGGGACCCGAGCTCCTACAATGAGCAGTTCTTC. The V gene is TRBV7-2, the J gene TRBJ2-1; 12 bases line up with TRBD2. V was pared by 5 bases and J by 0 bases, with 11 bases of the junction left unmatched. CDR3 length equals 19 residues. The germline CDR1 and CDR2 sequences are SGHTA and FQGNSA.